This entry features one T cell receptor beta chain sequence. Its matching antigen is unknown. A second roughly 6 to 12 cycle PCR used barcoded and J-beta primers. TCRdb independently ran MiXCR on the 5' RACE reads; one entry per CDR3 protein. The table lists about 780,000 distinct CDR3 sequences, 46% of them singletons. Healthy individuals of Caucasian origin from Russia, aged roughly 6 to 100, served as donors. This sample stems from a study of blood T cells in healthy people across ages. As for the study in general: Per two T cells, about one barcoded beta molecule was captured through template switching.

General study points: It was not known whether donors were CMV positive (a possible confounder of expanded clonotype changes). There were more naive CD4+ cells and higher diversity in long-lived donors than in aged donors.

Losses at the gene ends were 5 bases for V and 6 bases for J; bases not matched to a gene: 6. The CDR3 consists of 13 residues. J is TRBJ2-7 and V is TRBV12-3 or TRBV12-4; 8 bases match TRBD1. The sample comprised blood. The clonotype was recovered from an elderly man in good health. DNA for the CDR3: TGTGCCAGCAGTGGAGGCACAGGGGGCGAGCAGTACTTC. Encoded protein: CASSGGTGGEQYF.